Each of the 23 T cell receptor beta chains below was sequenced from the same sample in a study of blood T cells in healthy people across ages. Alongside a J-beta primer mix, a sample-barcoded 5' primer served in a second PCR lasting about 7 to 12 cycles. TCRdb independently ran MiXCR on the 5' RACE reads; one entry per CDR3 protein. Among around 2 million distinct CDR3 sequences listed, about two fifths were seen once. Sequenced sample: blood. These receptors all come from a human donor in good health.

This clonotype was seen only a few times. The chain is built from TRBV7-2 and TRBJ2-5, with D possibly TRBD2 on 7 matching bases. The J call may not be correct, given that the DNA end is closer to TRBJ2-7. Germline CDR1 and CDR2: SGHTA and FQGNSA. There are 14 residues in the CDR3. In nucleotides, the CDR3 is TGTGCCAGCAGCCACAGGGCGGGGGCCTACGAGCAGTACTTC. It encodes CASSHRAGAYEQYF.

CDR3 nucleotides: TGTGCCACCAGTGATAAGGTGGGGAGGTCCTACAATGAGCAGTTCTTC. This codes for CATSDKVGRSYNEQFF. V is TRBV24-1 and J is TRBJ2-1; maybe TRBD2 (6 bases). The germline gives CDR1 KGHDR, CDR2 SFDVKD. This CDR3 is 16 amino acids long. V shed 3 bases and J shed 1 base, with 12 bases lying between them.

This clonotype was found a few times. The rearrangement joins TRBV7-6 to TRBJ1-6; D possibly corresponds to TRBD1 (5 bases). Germline V gene data show CDR1 as SGHVS and CDR2 as FNYEAQ. The CDR3 is made up of 15 amino acids. V lost 1 base to trimming and J lost 9 bases, with 13 bases between them. The CDR3 sequence is CASSLVPEGRSPLHF. For the CDR3, the DNA is TGTGCCAGCAGCTTAGTGCCAGAGGGGCGTTCACCCCTCCACTTT. The full variable domain, completed using reference TRBV7-6 and TRBJ1-6, is GAGVSQSPRYKVTKRGQDVALRCDPISGHVSLYWYRQALGQGPEFLTYFNYEAQQDKSGLPNDRFSAERPEGSISTLTIQRTEQRDSAMYRCASSLVPEGRSPLHFGNGTRLTVT.

CDR3 coding DNA: TGCGCCAGCAGCTTGAGTATTGGGGACCAATACGAGCAGTACTTC. Translated: CASSLSIGDQYEQYF. The V gene is TRBV5-1, the J gene TRBJ2-7; D possibly matches TRBD1 or TRBD2 (5 bases each). Trimming removed 1 base from V and 4 bases from J, with 15 bases in between. Germline V gene data show CDR1 as SGHRS and CDR2 as YFSETQ. This CDR3 comprises 15 residues.

The V and J genes are TRBV20-1 and TRBJ2-7; 8 positions agree with TRBD1. Germline CDR1 reads DFQATT; CDR2 reads SNEGSKA (reference sequence). J gave up 7 bases and V 6 bases, and 17 bases lay outside the gene matches. This CDR3 contains 15 residues. The CDR3 DNA reads as TGCAGTGCCATATTTTTGGGGACAGGTAACAATGAGCAGTACTTC. Translating gives CSAIFLGTGNNEQYF.

The V gene is TRBV10-3, the J gene TRBJ2-5, with TRBD2 matching 7 bases. Per the germline V gene, CDR1 is ENHRY and CDR2 is SYGVKD. J was trimmed by 3 bases and V by 10 bases; bases with no gene match: 2. There are 11 residues in the CDR3. DNA of the CDR3: TGTGCCACCGGGACTAAAGAGACCCAGTACTTC. Translating gives CATGTKETQYF.

The chain joins TRBV12-3 or TRBV12-4 to TRBJ1-2, with D tentatively TRBD1 (6 bases). This CDR3 is 14 amino acids long. V was pared by 7 bases and J by 2 bases, with 14 bases between. The chain's CDR3 is CASNLGQSNYGYTF. CDR3 in DNA: TGTGCCAGCAACCTCGGACAGTCAAACTATGGCTACACCTTC.

This clonotype was observed a single time. The J gene is TRBJ1-2, the V gene TRBV4-1, with D tentatively TRBD1 (5 bases). From germline, CDR1 is MGHRA and CDR2 YSYEKL. This CDR3 contains 13 residues. V lost 4 bases and J lost 6, with 12 bases in between. CDR3: CASSPRVIDGYTF. The CDR3 region has the DNA TGCGCCAGCAGCCCCAGGGTGATTGATGGCTACACCTTC.

In its sample, this clonotype was seen a few times. The chain employs TRBV11-2 and TRBJ2-7, with 7 bases identical to TRBD1. Unmatched junction bases numbered 5, after V lost 3 bases and J lost 6 bases. CDR1 and CDR2 from the germline V gene are SGHAT and FQNNGV. CDR3 length equals 13 residues. CDR3 in DNA: TGTGCCAGCAGCTTCACAGGGGTGGGCGAGCAGTACTTC. Protein product: CASSFTGVGEQYF.

The chain recombines TRBV29-1 with TRBJ1-2, with 9 bases that match TRBD1. CDR3 size: 13 residues. V gave up 6 bases and J gave up 2 bases; unmatched junction bases: 4. Germline loops: CDR1 SQVTM, CDR2 ANQGSEA. CDR3 in DNA: TGCAGCGTGGGGGACAGGGCCAACTATGGCTACACCTTC. It codes for CSVGDRANYGYTF.

This sequence joins TRBV20-1 and TRBJ2-1; TRBD1 agrees at 7 bases. The V and J ends lost 1 base and 4 bases, in that order; junction bases with no gene match: 10. The CDR3 length is 16 residues. Germline CDR1 and CDR2: DFQATT and SNEGSKA (reference sequence). CDR3 in DNA: TGCAGTGCTAGAGTAACACAGGGGATGAGGTACAATGAGCAGTTCTTC. Its protein product is CSARVTQGMRYNEQFF.

This clonotype has a handful of counts. The chain has TRBV12-3 or TRBV12-4 and TRBJ1-6; possibly TRBD1 for D (6 bases). The CDR3 is made up of 14 amino acids. V was shortened by 3 bases and J by 8 bases, with 11 bases between the two germline ends. CDR3 sequence reads: CASSFGGTYSPLHF. DNA for the CDR3: TGTGCCAGCAGTTTCGGGGGCACCTATTCACCCCTCCACTTT.

A few counts support this clonotype. The V call is TRBV5-5, the J call TRBJ2-1, with D possibly TRBD2 on 6 matching bases. The CDR3 sequence is 16 residues long. Germline values: CDR1 SGHKS, CDR2 YYEKEE (reference sequence). Trimming shortened V by 1 base and J by 4 bases, and 15 bases separated the two germline ends. The CDR3 reads CASSLLEGRGYNEQFF. For the CDR3, the DNA is TGTGCCAGCAGCTTGTTGGAAGGCCGGGGGTACAATGAGCAGTTCTTC.

The chain uses TRBV7-2 and TRBJ2-7; D is uncertain. The V gene lost 2 bases and the J gene lost 5 bases, with 13 bases spanning the gap. CDR1 SGHTA and CDR2 FQGNSA come from the germline V gene. This CDR3 is 14 amino acids long. The CDR3 is CASSLWPRTDEQYF. CDR3 coding DNA: TGTGCCAGCAGCTTATGGCCACGGACGGACGAGCAGTACTTC.

The V and J genes are TRBV29-1 and TRBJ1-2; 10 bases are a match to TRBD1. The V gene's germline CDR1 is SQVTM and CDR2 ANQGSEA. The V segment lost 3 bases and the J segment 0 bases; nucleotides outside the gene matches: 10. This CDR3 has 17 amino acids. Here the CDR3 reads CSVESLGTGATNYGYTF. CDR3 coding DNA: TGCAGCGTTGAGTCCCTAGGGACAGGGGCAACTAACTATGGCTACACCTTC.

This chain connects TRBV7-2 to TRBJ2-2; 12 bases fit TRBD2. The CDR3 totals 17 residues. The V and J ends lost 7 bases and 5 bases, in that order; junction bases with no gene match: 11. Germline assignment: CDR1 SGHTA and CDR2 FQGNSA. DNA for the CDR3: TGTGCCAGCAACAGGCCGGGACTAGCGGGTTCTACCGGGGAGCTGTTTTTT. It translates to CASNRPGLAGSTGELFF.

This clonotype showed up just a few times. J is TRBJ2-5 and V is TRBV25-1; perhaps TRBD1 as D (6 bases). The germline gives CDR1 MGHDK, CDR2 SYGVNS. This CDR3 has 14 residues. V lost 2 bases and J lost 1, with 8 bases in between. CDR3 sequence (DNA): TGTGCCAGCAGTGAACCAGGGGCCCAAGAGACCCAGTACTTC. This encodes CASSEPGAQETQYF.

This clonotype was counted only a few times. The chain joins TRBV5-6 to TRBJ2-5; D is undetermined. V was clipped by 2 bases and J by 2 bases, with 7 bases between them. Germline-derived CDR1 and CDR2 are SGHDT and YYEEEE. The CDR3 length is 13 residues. CDR3 sequence reads: CASSFGEQETQYF. The CDR3 bases are TGTGCCAGCAGCTTTGGAGAACAAGAGACCCAGTACTTC.

This clonotype was seen a handful of times. This CDR3 reads CSVEEGMKGSLYEQYF. The CDR3 DNA reads as TGCAGCGTTGAAGAAGGGATGAAGGGCAGCCTCTACGAGCAGTACTTC. The chain links TRBV29-1 to TRBJ2-7, with no clear D. The germline gives CDR1 SQVTM, CDR2 ANQGSEA. V dropped 0 bases and J dropped 3 bases, with 18 bases sitting between them. The CDR3 loop spans 16 amino acids.

This chain connects TRBV6-6 to TRBJ2-2; 7 positions agree with TRBD1. CDR1 is MNHNY and CDR2 is SVGAGI in the germline V gene (reference sequence). Trimming at V came to 5 bases and at J to 6 bases, leaving 3 bases not matched to a gene. The CDR3 has 13 amino acids. CDR3 nucleotide sequence: TGTGCCAGCAGTAACAGGGGTCCCGGGGAGCTGTTTTTT. Translation gives CASSNRGPGELFF.

The genes are TRBV3-1 and TRBJ2-5; D is ambiguous. This CDR3 has 14 residues. V dropped 0 bases and J dropped 4 bases, with 9 bases sitting between them. Germline V gives CDR1 LGHDT, CDR2 YNNKEL (reference sequence). This chain's CDR3 is CASSQDLLRETQYF. The DNA of the CDR3 is TGTGCCAGCAGCCAAGATTTGCTAAGAGAGACCCAGTACTTC.

The V call is TRBV2, the J call TRBJ1-2; 7 bases align to TRBD1. CDR3 length: 16 amino acids. V shed 0 bases and J 1 base; nucleotides not matched to a gene: 5. The germline V gene encodes CDR1 SNHLY and CDR2 FYNNEI. CDR3 loop: CASSEAGGRVNYGYTF. CDR3 nucleotides: TGTGCCAGCAGTGAAGCAGGGGGCAGGGTTAACTATGGCTACACCTTC.

This chain connects TRBV20-1 to TRBJ1-5; D may be TRBD1 (5 bases). Germline CDR1 reads DFQATT; CDR2 reads SNEGSKA (reference sequence). Trimming pared 1 base from V and 2 bases from J, leaving 12 bases between. The CDR3 is made up of 15 amino acids. The CDR3 spells CSARAERGGNQPQHF. DNA for the CDR3: TGCAGTGCTAGAGCGGAAAGGGGAGGCAATCAGCCCCAGCATTTT.